This TCR beta chain was retrieved from a study of Ad26.COV2.S vaccination and SARS-CoV-2 variants. Study background: Ad26.COV2.S arm of COV1001 included the donor. Dosing was one shot or two shots 56 days apart.

Trimming took 5 bases from V and 7 from J, leaving 14 bases between them. This CDR3 contains 13 residues. Germline V lookup: CDR1 MNHEY, CDR2 SMNVEV (reference sequence). Treatment here: around 19 received Ad26.COV2.S at low or high dose, single or two shots; about 5 received placebo; per-sample allocation not given. At day 63 after the first vaccine or placebo injection, samples were drawn. It was Wuhan-strain SARS-CoV-2 spike that the Ad26 vaccine vector expressed. Produced via immunoSEQ multiplex PCR; TCRdb's table is partial and in-frame only. The sample has about 450,000 clones, roughly 89% seen once.

This sequence joins TRBV27 and TRBJ1-1; D is ambiguous. Sequencing used peripheral blood, obtained in a trial of Ad26.COV2.S vaccine versus placebo. This TCR came from a person aged 18-60 years who received the Ad26.COV2.S COVID-19 vaccine or a placebo. The CDR3 loop reads CASSARRIGEAFF. The CDR3 DNA reads as TGTGCCAGCAGTGCCCGAAGAATAGGTGAAGCTTTCTTT.